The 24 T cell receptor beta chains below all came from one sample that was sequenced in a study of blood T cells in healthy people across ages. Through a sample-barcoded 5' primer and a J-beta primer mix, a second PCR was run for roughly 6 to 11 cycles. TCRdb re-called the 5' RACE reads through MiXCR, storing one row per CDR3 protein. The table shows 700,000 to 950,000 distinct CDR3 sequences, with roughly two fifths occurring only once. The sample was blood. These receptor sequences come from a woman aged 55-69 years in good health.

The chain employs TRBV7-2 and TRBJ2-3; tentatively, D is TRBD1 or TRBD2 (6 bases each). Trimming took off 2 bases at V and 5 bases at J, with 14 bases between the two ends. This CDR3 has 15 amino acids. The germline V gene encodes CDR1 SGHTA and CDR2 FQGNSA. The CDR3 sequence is CASSLWGAGKDTQYF. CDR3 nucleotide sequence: TGTGCCAGCAGCTTATGGGGGGCTGGTAAAGATACGCAGTATTTT. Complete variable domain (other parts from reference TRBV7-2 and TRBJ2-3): GAGVSQSPSNKVTEKGKDVELRCDPISGHTALYWYRQSLGQGLEFLIYFQGNSAPDKSGLPSDRFSAERTGGSVSTLTIQRTQQEDSAVYLCASSLWGAGKDTQYFGPGTRLTVL.

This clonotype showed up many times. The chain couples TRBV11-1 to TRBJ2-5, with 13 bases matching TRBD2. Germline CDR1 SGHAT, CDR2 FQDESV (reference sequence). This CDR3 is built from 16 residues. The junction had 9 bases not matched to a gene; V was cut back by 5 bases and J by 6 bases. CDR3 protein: CASSGTGTSGKKTQYF. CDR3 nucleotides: TGTGCCAGCAGCGGCACCGGGACTAGCGGGAAAAAGACCCAGTACTTC.

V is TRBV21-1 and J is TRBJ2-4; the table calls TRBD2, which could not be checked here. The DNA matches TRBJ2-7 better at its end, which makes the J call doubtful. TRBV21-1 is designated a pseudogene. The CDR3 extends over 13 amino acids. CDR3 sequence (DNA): TGTGCCAGCCCCAAGACTAGCAACTACGAGCAGTACTTC. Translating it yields CASPKTSNYEQYF.

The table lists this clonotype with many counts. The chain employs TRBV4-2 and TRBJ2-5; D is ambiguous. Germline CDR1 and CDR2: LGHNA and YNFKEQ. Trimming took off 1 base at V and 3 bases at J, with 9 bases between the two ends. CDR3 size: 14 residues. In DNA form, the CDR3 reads TGTGCCAGCAGCCAAGGTCCGGGTAAAGAGACCCAGTACTTC. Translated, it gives CASSQGPGKETQYF.

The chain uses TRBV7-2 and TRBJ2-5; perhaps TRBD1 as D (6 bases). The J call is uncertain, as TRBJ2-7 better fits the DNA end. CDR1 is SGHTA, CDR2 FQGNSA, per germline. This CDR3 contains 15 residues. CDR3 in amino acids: CASSPSLDRPYEQYF. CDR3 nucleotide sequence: TGTGCCAGCAGCCCAAGCCTGGACAGACCCTACGAGCAGTACTTC.

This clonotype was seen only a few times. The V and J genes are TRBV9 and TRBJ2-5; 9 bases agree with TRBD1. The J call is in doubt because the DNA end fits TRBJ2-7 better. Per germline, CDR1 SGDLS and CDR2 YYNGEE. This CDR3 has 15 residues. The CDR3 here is CASSVAGTGLYEQYF. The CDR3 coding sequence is TGTGCCAGCAGCGTAGCCGGGACAGGGTTATACGAGCAGTACTTC.

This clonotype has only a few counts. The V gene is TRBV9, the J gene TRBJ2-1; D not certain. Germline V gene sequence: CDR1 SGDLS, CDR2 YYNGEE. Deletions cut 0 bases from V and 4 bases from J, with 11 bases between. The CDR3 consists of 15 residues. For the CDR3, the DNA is TGTGCCAGCAGCGTAGCTGAAGGAGCATACAATGAGCAGTTCTTC. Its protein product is CASSVAEGAYNEQFF.

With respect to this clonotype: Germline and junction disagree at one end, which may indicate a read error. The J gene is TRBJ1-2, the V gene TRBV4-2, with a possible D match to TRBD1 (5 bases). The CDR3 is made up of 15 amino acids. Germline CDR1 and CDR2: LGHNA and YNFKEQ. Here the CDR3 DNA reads TGTGCCAGCGGCCAAGATCTGCGGGGCGGTAATGGCTACACCTTC. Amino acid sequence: CASGQDLRGGNGYTF.

The CDR3 bases are TGTGCTAGTGTACCGGGACAGGGATACAATGAGCAGTTCTTC. Translation: CASVPGQGYNEQFF. The V and J genes are TRBV12-5 and TRBJ2-1; 9 nucleotides line up with TRBD1. The V gene's germline CDR1 is LGHNT and CDR2 FRNRAP. This CDR3 has 14 residues. The V and J ends lost 7 bases and 4 bases, in that order; junction bases with no gene match: 5.

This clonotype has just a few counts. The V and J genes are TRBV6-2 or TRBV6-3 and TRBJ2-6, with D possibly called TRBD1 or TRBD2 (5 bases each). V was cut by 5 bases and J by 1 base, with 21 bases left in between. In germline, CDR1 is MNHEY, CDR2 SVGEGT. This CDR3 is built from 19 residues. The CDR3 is CASSPFRDPLRSGANVLTF. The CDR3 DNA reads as TGTGCCAGCAGTCCGTTTCGGGACCCCCTTCGATCTGGGGCCAACGTCCTGACTTTC.

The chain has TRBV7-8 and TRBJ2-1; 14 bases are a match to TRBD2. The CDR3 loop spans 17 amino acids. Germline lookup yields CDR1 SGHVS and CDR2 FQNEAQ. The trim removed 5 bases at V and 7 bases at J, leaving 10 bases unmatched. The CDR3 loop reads CASSISTSGGAKNEQFF. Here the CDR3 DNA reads TGTGCCAGCAGCATTTCGACTAGCGGGGGGGCCAAGAATGAGCAGTTCTTC.

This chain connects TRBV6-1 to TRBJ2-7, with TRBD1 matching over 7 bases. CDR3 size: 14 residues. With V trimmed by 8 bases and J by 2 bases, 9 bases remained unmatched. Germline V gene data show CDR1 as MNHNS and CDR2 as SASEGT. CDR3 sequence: CASESYRGPYEQYF. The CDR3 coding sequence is TGTGCCAGCGAATCTTACAGGGGTCCCTACGAGCAGTACTTC.

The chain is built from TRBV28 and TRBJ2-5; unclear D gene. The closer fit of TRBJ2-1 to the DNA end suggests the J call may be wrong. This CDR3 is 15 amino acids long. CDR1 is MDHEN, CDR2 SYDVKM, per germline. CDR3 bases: TGTGCCAGCAGTTTCCCCCGAAGGGTAGAAGAGACCCAGTTCTTC. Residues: CASSFPRRVEETQFF.

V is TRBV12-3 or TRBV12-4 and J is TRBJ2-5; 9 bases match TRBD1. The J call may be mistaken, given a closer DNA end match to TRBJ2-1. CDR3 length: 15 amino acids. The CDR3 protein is CASSSPQGAGETQFF. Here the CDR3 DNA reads TGTGCCAGCAGTTCCCCACAGGGGGCGGGGGAGACCCAGTTCTTC.

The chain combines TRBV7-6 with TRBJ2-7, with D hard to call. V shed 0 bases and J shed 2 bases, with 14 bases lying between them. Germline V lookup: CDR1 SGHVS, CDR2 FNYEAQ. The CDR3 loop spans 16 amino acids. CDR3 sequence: CASSLAGPARAYEQYF. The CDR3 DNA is TGTGCCAGCAGCTTAGCGGGCCCAGCTAGGGCCTACGAGCAGTACTTC.

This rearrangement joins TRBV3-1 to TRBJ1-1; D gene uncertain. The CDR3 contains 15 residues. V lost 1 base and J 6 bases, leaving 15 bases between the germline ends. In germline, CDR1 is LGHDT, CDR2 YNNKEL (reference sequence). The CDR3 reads CASSQGPGRLAEAFF. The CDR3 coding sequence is TGTGCCAGCAGCCAAGGCCCGGGTCGGCTGGCTGAAGCTTTCTTT.

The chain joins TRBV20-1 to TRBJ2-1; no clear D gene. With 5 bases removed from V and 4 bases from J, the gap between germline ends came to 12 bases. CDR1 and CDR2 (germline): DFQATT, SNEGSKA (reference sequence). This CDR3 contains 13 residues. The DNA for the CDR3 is TGCAGTGCTGAAAGGACCGTGTACAATGAGCAGTTCTTC. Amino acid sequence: CSAERTVYNEQFF.

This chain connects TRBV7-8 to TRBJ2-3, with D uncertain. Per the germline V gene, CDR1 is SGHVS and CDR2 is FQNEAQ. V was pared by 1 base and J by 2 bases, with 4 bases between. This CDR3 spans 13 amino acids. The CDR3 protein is CASSLVLTDTQYF. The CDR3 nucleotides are TGTGCCAGCAGCTTAGTCCTCACAGATACGCAGTATTTT. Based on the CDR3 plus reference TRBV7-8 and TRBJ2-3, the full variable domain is GAGVSQSPRYKVAKRGQDVALRCDPISGHVSLFWYQQALGQGPEFLTYFQNEAQLDKSGLPSDRFFAERPEGSVSTLKIQRTQQEDSAVYLCASSLVLTDTQYFGPGTRLTVL.

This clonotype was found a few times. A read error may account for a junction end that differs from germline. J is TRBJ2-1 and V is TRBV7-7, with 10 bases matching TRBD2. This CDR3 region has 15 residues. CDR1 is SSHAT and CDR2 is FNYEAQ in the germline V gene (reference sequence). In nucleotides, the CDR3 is TGTGCTAGCAGCTTAGCACTAGCGGGAAACAATGAGCAGTTCTTC. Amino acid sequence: CASSLALAGNNEQFF.

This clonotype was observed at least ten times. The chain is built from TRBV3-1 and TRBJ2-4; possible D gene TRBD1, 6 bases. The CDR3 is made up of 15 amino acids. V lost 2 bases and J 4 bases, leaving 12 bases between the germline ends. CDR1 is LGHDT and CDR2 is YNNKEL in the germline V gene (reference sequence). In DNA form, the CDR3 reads TGTGCCAGCAGCCAACGTCGCCAGGGGAAAAACATTCAGTACTTC. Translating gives CASSQRRQGKNIQYF.

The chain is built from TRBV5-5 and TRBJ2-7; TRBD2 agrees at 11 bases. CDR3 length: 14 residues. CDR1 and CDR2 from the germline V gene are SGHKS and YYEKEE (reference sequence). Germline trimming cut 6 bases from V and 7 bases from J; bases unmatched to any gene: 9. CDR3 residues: CASIWTSGRNEQYF. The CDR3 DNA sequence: TGTGCCAGCATCTGGACTAGCGGGCGCAATGAGCAGTACTTC.

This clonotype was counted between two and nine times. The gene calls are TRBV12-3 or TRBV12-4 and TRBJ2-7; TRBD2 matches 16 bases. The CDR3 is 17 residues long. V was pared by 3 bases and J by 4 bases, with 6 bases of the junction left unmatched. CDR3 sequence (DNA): TGTGCCAGCAGTTTGTCGGGACTAGCGGGGGGGTCATACGAGCAGTACTTC. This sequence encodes CASSLSGLAGGSYEQYF.

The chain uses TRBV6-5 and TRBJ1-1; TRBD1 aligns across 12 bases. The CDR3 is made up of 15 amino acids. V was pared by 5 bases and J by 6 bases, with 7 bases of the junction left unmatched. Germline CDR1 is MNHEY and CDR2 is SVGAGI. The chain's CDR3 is CASSPGQGAKAEAFF. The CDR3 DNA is TGTGCCAGCAGTCCGGGACAGGGGGCGAAGGCTGAAGCTTTCTTT.

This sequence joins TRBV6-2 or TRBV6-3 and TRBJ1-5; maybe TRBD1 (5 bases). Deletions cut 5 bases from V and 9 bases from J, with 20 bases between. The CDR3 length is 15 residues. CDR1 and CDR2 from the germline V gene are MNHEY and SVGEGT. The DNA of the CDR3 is TGTGCCAGCAGTGGGAACTGGGGGGTGCGATCGCCCCAGCATTTT. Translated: CASSGNWGVRSPQHF.